This T cell receptor beta chain is from a study of blood T cell repertoires in COVID-19. This clone appeared a single time. The length of the CDR3 is 13 residues. Trimming pared 6 bases from V and 4 bases from J, leaving 10 bases between. The V gene's germline CDR1 is MNHEY and CDR2 SVGAGI. As originally analysed: Amplification from reference gene primers served as the basis for estimated nucleated cell counts. Sequencing used immunoSEQ multiplex PCR; TCRdb keeps in-frame clones, though not all of them. V, J and clone size are those of that table, while D and trimming were read from the DNA. The table lists 300,000 to 450,000 clones, around 84% of them singletons.

This chain uses TRBV6-5 with TRBJ2-1; TRBD1 is a possible D gene (6 bases). The receptor comes from a woman in her late teens or twenties with acute or convalescent COVID-19. The source material was peripheral blood. The CDR3 DNA follows: TGTGCCAGCAGGGACAGCATATACAATGAGCAGTTCTTC. Translation gives CASRDSIYNEQFF.